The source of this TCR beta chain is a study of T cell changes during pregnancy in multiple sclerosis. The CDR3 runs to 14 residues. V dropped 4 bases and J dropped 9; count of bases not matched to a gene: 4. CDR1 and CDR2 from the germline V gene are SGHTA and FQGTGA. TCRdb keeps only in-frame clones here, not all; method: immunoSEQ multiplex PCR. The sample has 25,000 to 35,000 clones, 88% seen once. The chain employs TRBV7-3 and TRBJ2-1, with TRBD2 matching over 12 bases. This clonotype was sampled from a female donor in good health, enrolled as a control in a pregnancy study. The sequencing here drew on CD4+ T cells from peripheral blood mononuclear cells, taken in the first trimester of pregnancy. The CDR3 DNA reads TGTGCCAGCAGCTCGACTAGCGGGGGCGCTGAGCAGTTCTTC. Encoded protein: CASSSTSGGAEQFF.